This T cell receptor beta chain was sequenced in a study of shared clonotypes between healthy human individuals. Study findings and constraints: Naive subsets typically showed greater estimated richness than memory subsets. Generation of non-shared clonotypes was less probable than generation of clonotypes shared by all four donors.

As concerns this clone: Its antigen remains unknown.

Participating donors were healthy, HIV-negative adults free of recent acute infections or vaccinations. Clones were sequenced by immunoSEQ multiplex PCR, and TCRdb holds only the in-frame ones, with some missing. The sample yields about 2 million clones, roughly 94% seen once. The germline CDR1 and CDR2 sequences are SGHTA and FQGNSA. This CDR3 has 14 amino acids. With 5 bases removed from V and 1 base from J, the gap between germline ends came to 9 bases. The J gene is TRBJ2-4, the V gene TRBV7-2; D is uncertain. Sequencing used naive CD4+ T cells sorted from blood. The subset: CD45RA+ positively selected. This receptor was taken from a young man in good health. CDR3 in amino acids: CASSVGLAKNIQYF. The CDR3, as DNA: TGTGCCAGCAGCGTAGGGTTGGCCAAAAACATTCAGTACTTC.